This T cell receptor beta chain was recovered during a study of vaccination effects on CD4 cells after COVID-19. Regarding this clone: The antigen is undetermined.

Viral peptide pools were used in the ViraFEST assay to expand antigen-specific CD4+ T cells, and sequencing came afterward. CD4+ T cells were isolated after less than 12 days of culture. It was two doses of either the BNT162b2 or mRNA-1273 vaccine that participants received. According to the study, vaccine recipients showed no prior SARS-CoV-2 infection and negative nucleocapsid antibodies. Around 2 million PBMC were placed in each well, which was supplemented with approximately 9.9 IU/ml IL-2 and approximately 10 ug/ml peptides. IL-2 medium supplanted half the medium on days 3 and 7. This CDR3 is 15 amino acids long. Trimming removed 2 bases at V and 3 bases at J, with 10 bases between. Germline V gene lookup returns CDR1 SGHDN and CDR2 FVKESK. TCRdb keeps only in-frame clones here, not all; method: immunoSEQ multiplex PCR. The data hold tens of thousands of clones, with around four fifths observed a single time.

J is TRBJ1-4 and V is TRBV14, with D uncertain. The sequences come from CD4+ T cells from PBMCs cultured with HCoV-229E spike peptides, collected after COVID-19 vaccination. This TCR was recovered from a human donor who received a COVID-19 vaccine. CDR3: CASSQRTRPNEKLFF. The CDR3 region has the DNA TGTGCCAGCAGCCAAAGGACCCGACCTAATGAAAAACTGTTTTTT.